These 27 T cell receptor beta chains originate from one sample sequenced in a study of control samples from healthy donors and cancer patients (dated by TCRdb to between 2020 and 2021). Library generation was performed with the immunoSEQ multiplex PCR assay. In its TCRdb copy, this immuneACCESS table keeps in-frame sequences only and misses some clones. Where compared with another copy, unresolved V genes explain less than half of these, and the others have no known cause. Recorded for this sample are tens of thousands of clones; roughly 80% of them occurred a single time. The ten largest clones capture roughly 39% of the sample. Sequencing was performed on PBMCs. The receptor set was obtained from a man aged 65 to 79 with lung cancer.

V and J are TRBV30 and TRBJ1-6; 9 nucleotides match TRBD1. The CDR3 is 14 residues long. The germline V gene encodes CDR1 GTSNPN and CDR2 SVGIG (reference sequence). The V gene end was trimmed by 1 base and the J gene end by 6 bases; junction bases not matched to a gene: 1. The CDR3 coding sequence is TGTGCCTGGAGTGGGGGACAGGGTAATTCACCCCTCCACTTT. This codes for CAWSGGQGNSPLHF.

CDR3 nucleotide sequence: TGTGCCAGCAGCCTTCGGGACAGGTTAAATGAAAAACTGTTTTTT. Residues: CASSLRDRLNEKLFF. This chain links TRBV7-9 with TRBJ1-4; the match to TRBD1 covers 8 bases. The CDR3 totals 15 residues. Unmatched junction bases numbered 7, after V lost 5 bases and J lost 5 bases. From germline, CDR1 is SEHNR and CDR2 FQNEAQ (reference sequence).

Points on this clone: One end of the junction is discordant with germline, which a read error may explain. The rearrangement links TRBV7-8 to TRBJ2-7; 8 bases line up with TRBD1. The CDR3 covers 16 residues. Germline V CDR1 and CDR2: SGHVS, FQNEAQ. The CDR3: CASSFVSPGGSHEQYF. CDR3 nucleotide sequence: TGTGCCAGCAGCTTTGTTTCCCCAGGGGGCTCCCACGAGCAGTACTTC.

V is TRBV18 and J is TRBJ1-5; TRBD1 matches 7 bases. This CDR3 contains 14 residues. Trimming cost V 4 bases and J 6 bases; bases outside gene matches: 6. Germline V lookup: CDR1 KGHSH, CDR2 LQKENI. The CDR3 nucleotides are TGTGCCAGCTCACTACAGGGGTGGGGTCAGCCCCAGCATTTT. It is translated as CASSLQGWGQPQHF.

This chain connects TRBV27 to TRBJ2-3, with 8 bases identical to TRBD1. This CDR3 has 18 amino acids. Per the germline V gene, CDR1 is MNHEY and CDR2 is SMNVEV (reference sequence). After removal of 1 base from V and 5 bases from J, the junction contained 14 bases not matched to a gene. The CDR3 here is CASSLYQRPGTGGDTQYF. CDR3 bases: TGTGCCAGCAGTTTATACCAAAGACCAGGGACAGGAGGAGATACGCAGTATTTT.

This clone was observed once. V gene TRBV15 combines with J gene TRBJ2-3; a possible D gene is TRBD2 (5 bases). Trimming took 3 bases from V and 7 from J, leaving 14 bases between them. CDR1 is LNHNV and CDR2 is YYDKDF in the germline V gene (reference sequence). The CDR3 is 14 residues long. The CDR3 nucleotides read TGTGCCACCAGCAGGGACCGGGAAGCATATACGCAGTATTTT. It is translated as CATSRDREAYTQYF.

The chain is built from TRBV29-1 and TRBJ2-3; a weak D match, TRBD2 (5 bases). The length of the CDR3 is 12 residues. V lost 3 bases to trimming and J lost 4 bases, with 8 bases between them. CDR1 SQVTM and CDR2 ANQGSEA come from the germline V gene. The CDR3 reads CSVEGGSDTQYF. As DNA, the CDR3 is TGCAGCGTTGAGGGCGGGTCAGATACGCAGTATTTT.

The V gene is TRBV24-1, the J gene TRBJ2-1, with 10 bases that match TRBD2. V gave up 4 bases and J gave up 5 bases; unmatched junction bases: 7. The CDR3 is 16 amino acids. The V gene's germline CDR1 is KGHDR and CDR2 SFDVKD. The CDR3 sequence: CATSETIAGGHNEQFF. The CDR3, as DNA: TGTGCCACCAGTGAGACCATAGCGGGGGGTCACAATGAGCAGTTCTTC.

This chain links TRBV5-1 with TRBJ1-4; tentatively, D is TRBD1 (6 bases). Germline V gives CDR1 SGHRS, CDR2 YFSETQ. CDR3 length: 14 amino acids. Between the trimmed V and J ends, which lost 4 bases and 4 bases, there was a span of 11 bases. CDR3: CASSQGRINEKLFF. CDR3 nucleotides: TGCGCCAGCAGCCAGGGGCGGATTAATGAAAAACTGTTTTTT.

V and J are TRBV6-6 and TRBJ1-1, with D maybe TRBD1 (6 bases). The ends were cut back, 5 bases at V and 3 bases at J, with 13 bases in the middle. Per germline, CDR1 MNHNY and CDR2 SVGAGI (reference sequence). The CDR3 is 14 residues long. The CDR3 sequence is CASSLNGQYTEAFF. DNA of the CDR3: TGTGCCAGCAGTCTCAATGGACAGTACACTGAAGCTTTCTTT.

V is TRBV28 and J is TRBJ2-7, with D hard to call. This CDR3 spans 10 amino acids. V shed 6 bases and J shed 6 bases, with 6 bases lying between them. Germline V lookup: CDR1 MDHEN, CDR2 SYDVKM. The CDR3 sequence: CASRAGEQYF. The CDR3 nucleotides are TGTGCCAGCAGGGCTGGCGAGCAGTACTTC.

This clone showed up just a few times. This same CDR3 is encoded by further DNA sequences in the sample. This rearrangement joins TRBV12-5 to TRBJ1-2, with D tentatively TRBD1 (6 bases). CDR3 size: 15 residues. Trimming stripped 5 bases from V and 5 bases from J, with 18 bases between. Germline V gene data show CDR1 as LGHNT and CDR2 as FRNRAP. In nucleotides, the CDR3 is TGTGCTAGTGGTCGGACGGGGGGGGCGCGGTATGGCTACACCTTC. This encodes CASGRTGGARYGYTF.

V and J are TRBV11-2 and TRBJ2-2, with 7 bases fitting TRBD1. CDR1 is SGHAT, CDR2 FQNNGV, per germline. Unmatched junction bases numbered 10, after V lost 2 bases and J lost 4 bases. CDR3 length equals 17 residues. The CDR3 sequence is CASSLRRAGGSTGELFF. Here the CDR3 DNA reads TGTGCCAGCAGCTTACGGCGAGCAGGGGGTTCCACCGGGGAGCTGTTTTTT.

The chain joins TRBV6-5 to TRBJ1-1; D might be TRBD1 (6 bases). From germline, CDR1 is MNHEY and CDR2 SVGAGI. This CDR3 is 15 amino acids long. V was cut by 7 bases and J by 2 bases, with 17 bases left in between. The CDR3 nucleotides are TGTGCCAGCACCCGGGGGGCGGTGGGAAACACTGAAGCTTTCTTT. Its translation is CASTRGAVGNTEAFF.

V usage is TRBV29-1 and J usage is TRBJ2-3, with 8 bases lining up with TRBD1. This CDR3 comprises 14 residues. J lost 5 bases, V lost 4 bases, and 8 bases had no gene match. CDR1 is SQVTM, CDR2 ANQGSEA, per germline. This CDR3 is CSVAGQGFGDTQYF. The DNA of the CDR3 is TGCAGCGTTGCAGGACAGGGTTTCGGAGATACGCAGTATTTT.

This clone was observed a handful of times. The CDR3 DNA sequence: TGTGCCAGCAGCACCGGGACAGGTGGGAATTCACCCCTCCACTTT. Translated: CASSTGTGGNSPLHF. The chain uses TRBV7-3 and TRBJ1-6; TRBD1 aligns across 8 bases. V shed 5 bases, J shed 7 bases, and the junction held 7 bases outside the gene matches. This CDR3 spans 15 amino acids. CDR1 and CDR2 (germline): SGHTA, FQGTGA.

The CDR3 here is CASSLLRANYGYTF. The CDR3 nucleotides are TGTGCCAGCAGCTTATTAAGGGCTAACTATGGCTACACCTTC. This chain links TRBV11-2 with TRBJ1-2, with no clear D. The V end lost 2 bases, the J end lost 0 bases, and 7 bases lay between the germline ends. This CDR3 has 14 amino acids. Germline CDR1 and CDR2: SGHAT and FQNNGV.

The chain is built from TRBV7-2 and TRBJ1-1; weak D call: TRBD1 (6 bases). There are 17 residues in the CDR3. CDR1 and CDR2 (germline): SGHTA, FQGNSA. The V end lost 6 bases, the J end lost 4 bases, and 24 bases lay between the germline ends. CDR3 residues: CASSSNPGTYPRTEAFF. CDR3 nucleotides: TGTGCCAGCAGTTCGAACCCCGGGACATACCCCCGCACTGAAGCTTTCTTT. Combining the CDR3 with reference TRBV7-2 and TRBJ1-1 gives the whole variable domain GAGVSQSPSNKVTEKGKDVELRCDPISGHTALYWYRQSLGQGLEFLIYFQGNSAPDKSGLPSDRFSAERTGGSVSTLTIQRTQQEDSAVYLCASSSNPGTYPRTEAFFGQGTRLTVV.

This chain connects TRBV24-1 to TRBJ2-1; 11 bases align to TRBD2. With 11 bases clipped from V and 6 bases from J, the junction kept 11 bases outside the gene matches. This CDR3 spans 15 amino acids. Germline-derived CDR1 and CDR2 are KGHDR and SFDVKD. CDR3 sequence reads: CAIGLAGDLGNEQFF. CDR3 nucleotides: TGTGCCATAGGACTAGCGGGCGACTTGGGCAATGAGCAGTTCTTC.

The rearrangement links TRBV7-3 to TRBJ1-1; D unclear. V lost 0 bases and J 5 bases, leaving 7 bases between the germline ends. Germline CDR1 SGHTA, CDR2 FQGTGA. The length of the CDR3 is 13 residues. CDR3 DNA: TGTGCCAGCAGCTTAACGGCAAGGACTGAAGCTTTCTTT. The encoded protein is CASSLTARTEAFF.

The V and J genes are TRBV3-1 (or the pseudogene TRBV3-2) and TRBJ2-1; D is perhaps TRBD1 or TRBD2 (5 bases each). V lost 7 bases and J lost 8, with 12 bases in between. Germline CDR1 reads LGHDT; CDR2 reads YNNKEL (reference sequence). This CDR3 is built from 12 residues. The CDR3 region is CASTAVGDEQFF. The CDR3 bases are TGTGCCAGCACCGCCGTGGGGGATGAGCAGTTCTTC.

A remark on this clone: An end of the junction differs from the germline gene, which may be a read error. The chain has TRBV7-7 and TRBJ2-5; the match to TRBD2 covers 9 bases. The CDR3 runs 15 residues. Germline V gives CDR1 SSHAT, CDR2 FNYEAQ (reference sequence). The CDR3 sequence: CASSRAGGNQETQYF. The CDR3 bases are TGTGCTAGCAGCCGAGCGGGGGGCAATCAAGAGACCCAGTACTTC.

The V and J genes are TRBV5-5 and TRBJ1-5, with D unresolved. The V and J ends lost 0 bases and 5 bases respectively, with 12 bases between them. This CDR3 has 15 amino acids. Germline CDR1 is SGHKS and CDR2 is YYEKEE (reference sequence). DNA of the CDR3: TGTGCCAGCAGCTTGGGCGCTAGCGTAGATCAGCCCCAGCATTTT. Its translation: CASSLGASVDQPQHF.

This clone was picked up one time. The rearrangement joins TRBV5-1 to TRBJ2-5, with D possibly TRBD2 on 6 matching bases. The CDR3 contains 16 residues. V was shortened by 4 bases and J by 5 bases, with 21 bases between the two germline ends. CDR1 is SGHRS and CDR2 is YFSETQ in the germline V gene. The CDR3 sequence is CASSLGAGPPSETQYF. In DNA, the CDR3 is TGCGCCAGCAGCCTTGGAGCGGGTCCGCCGTCTGAGACCCAGTACTTC.

CDR3 DNA: TGTGCCAGCAGCTTCGGGGGGCCAGGGGATACGCAGTATTTT. Translation: CASSFGGPGDTQYF. The chain carries TRBV7-9 and TRBJ2-3, with D possibly matching TRBD2 (7 bases). CDR1 is SEHNR, CDR2 FQNEAQ, per germline (reference sequence). Trimming stripped 3 bases from V and 6 bases from J, with 13 bases between. The CDR3 runs to 14 residues.

V gene TRBV19 combines with J gene TRBJ1-2, with D possibly being TRBD1 (6 bases). The V gene's germline CDR1 is LNHDA and CDR2 SQIVND (reference sequence). CDR3 length: 15 residues. V was shortened by 2 bases and J by 1 base, with 11 bases between the two germline ends. CDR3 in amino acids: CASSIFGQRNYGYTF. In nucleotides, the CDR3 is TGTGCCAGTAGTATATTTGGACAGCGTAACTATGGCTACACCTTC.

V is TRBV11-3 and J is TRBJ2-1; 11 nucleotides line up with TRBD2. Trimming at V came to 5 bases and at J to 8 bases, leaving 8 bases not matched to a gene. Germline CDR1 is SGHNT and CDR2 is YENEEA. This CDR3 comprises 15 residues. The CDR3 DNA is TGTGCCAGCAGCCCCATAGCGGGGGGGCCACATGAGCAGTTCTTC. This gives the protein CASSPIAGGPHEQFF.